Listed here are 29 T cell receptor beta chains from one sample, sequenced in a study of CD8 T cells in ankylosing spondylitis. General observations from the study: Characteristic of ankylosing spondylitis blood, it appeared, was a TCR beta motif comprising several highly homologous variants.

TCRdb recomputed calls from the 5' RACE reads with MiXCR, one row per CDR3 protein. In the table there are around 770,000 distinct CDR3 sequences, about 11% of which are singletons. These receptors have no identified antigens. The sequencing input was blood, either unsorted or a sorted T cell fraction (not recorded which). These receptors came from a male donor with ankylosing spondylitis.

This clonotype appeared a few times. The chain links TRBV20-1 to TRBJ2-7; D is uncertain. CDR3 size: 12 residues. V was shortened by 3 bases and J by 1 base, with 7 bases between the two germline ends. Germline V gene sequence: CDR1 DFQATT, CDR2 SNEGSKA (reference sequence). CDR3 DNA: TGCAGTGCTAGTGACAAATCCTACGAGCAGTACTTC. Translating it yields CSASDKSYEQYF.

This clonotype appeared many times. The chain has TRBV20-1 and TRBJ2-7, with D possibly being TRBD1 (5 bases). Germline values: CDR1 DFQATT, CDR2 SNEGSKA (reference sequence). CDR3 length: 11 residues. V dropped 3 bases and J dropped 7 bases, with 10 bases sitting between them. This CDR3 reads CSASRAGEQYF. In nucleotides, the CDR3 is TGCAGTGCTAGCAGGGCCGGAGAGCAGTACTTC.

This clonotype has only a few counts. CDR3 amino acids: CASSPQETGLSYTF. CDR3 DNA sequence: TGTGCCAGCTCACCACAAGAGACAGGGCTGAGCTACACCTTC. The rearrangement uses TRBV18 and TRBJ1-2, with 7 bases lining up with TRBD1. V gave up 1 base and J gave up 9 bases; unmatched junction bases: 8. The V gene's germline CDR1 is KGHSH and CDR2 LQKENI. This CDR3 region has 14 residues.

This clonotype appeared many times. The V call is TRBV12-3 or TRBV12-4, the J call TRBJ1-2; no clear D gene. The CDR3 has 14 amino acids. The germline V and J ends were trimmed by 3 bases and 3 bases, with 11 bases remaining between them. CDR3: CASSFAGNDYGYTF. CDR3 bases: TGTGCCAGCAGTTTCGCGGGGAACGACTATGGCTACACCTTC.

V is TRBV7-2 and J is TRBJ1-3; D not resolved. This CDR3 spans 15 amino acids. The germline gives CDR1 SGHTA, CDR2 FQGNSA. V gave up 5 bases and J gave up 0 bases, with 11 bases separating them. In nucleotides, the CDR3 is TGTGCCAGCAGCCCCCTGCGGGGCTCTGGAAACACCATATATTTT. Translation gives CASSPLRGSGNTIYF.

This clonotype was seen a handful of times. The CDR3: CASSQGTPGELFF. The DNA of the CDR3 is TGCGCCAGCAGCCAAGGGACGCCCGGGGAGCTGTTTTTT. V and J are TRBV5-1 and TRBJ2-2; D is perhaps TRBD1 or TRBD2 (5 bases each). This CDR3 region has 13 residues. Germline lookup yields CDR1 SGHRS and CDR2 YFSETQ. V lost 4 bases to trimming and J lost 6 bases, with 10 bases between them.

The table lists this clonotype with many counts. The chain uses TRBV20-1 and TRBJ2-5; possible D gene TRBD2, 6 bases. Germline-derived CDR1 and CDR2 are DFQATT and SNEGSKA (reference sequence). CDR3 length equals 13 residues. Trimming shortened V by 3 bases and J by 3 bases, and 11 bases separated the two germline ends. In DNA, the CDR3 is TGCAGTGCTAGTGAGACTAGAAAAGAGACCCAGTACTTC. This codes for CSASETRKETQYF.

This clonotype has a handful of counts. This chain joins TRBV25-1 and TRBJ1-2; possibly TRBD1 for D (6 bases). Germline lookup yields CDR1 MGHDK and CDR2 SYGVNS. This CDR3 is 13 amino acids long. Deletions cut 4 bases from V and 7 bases from J, with 13 bases between. The chain's CDR3 is CASSVGGLSGYTF. CDR3 nucleotides: TGTGCCAGCAGTGTTGGGGGGCTATCTGGCTACACCTTC.

This clonotype was seen at least ten times. The CDR3 region is CASSQRNQPQHF. Here the CDR3 DNA reads TGTGCCAGCAGTCAACGTAATCAGCCCCAGCATTTT. The genes are TRBV12-3 or TRBV12-4 and TRBJ1-5; D call uncertain. V was cut by 5 bases and J by 4 bases, with 6 bases left in between. The CDR3 consists of 12 residues.

The chain uses TRBV11-2 and TRBJ2-7, with no clear D. Trimming removed 3 bases at V and 9 bases at J, with 12 bases between. The CDR3 contains 12 residues. From germline, CDR1 is SGHAT and CDR2 FQNNGV. CDR3 region: CASSFAPIGQYF. For the CDR3, the DNA is TGTGCCAGCAGCTTCGCCCCGATAGGGCAGTACTTC.

V gene TRBV6-1 combines with J gene TRBJ1-5; 10 bases match TRBD1. The germline V gene has CDR1 MNHNS and CDR2 SASEGT. The V gene end was trimmed by 6 bases and the J gene end by 4 bases; junction bases not matched to a gene: 6. CDR3 length: 15 amino acids. The CDR3 nucleotides read TGTGCCAGCAGCACCTCGGGACAGGGGAATCAGCCCCAGCATTTT. It codes for CASSTSGQGNQPQHF.

This clonotype was observed at least ten times. The chain employs TRBV12-3 or TRBV12-4 and TRBJ2-7; 14 bases are shared with TRBD2. This CDR3 has 22 residues. J was trimmed by 0 bases and V by 4 bases; bases with no gene match: 20. This CDR3 reads CASSSGILMTGTSGGLSYEQYF. The CDR3, as DNA: TGTGCCAGCAGTTCAGGGATCCTAATGACCGGGACTAGCGGGGGCCTCTCCTACGAGCAGTACTTC.

This chain's CDR3 is CASSRQHSGNTIYF. CDR3 coding DNA: TGTGCCAGCAGTCGACAGCACTCTGGAAACACCATATATTTT. V is TRBV3-1 and J is TRBJ1-3; D is perhaps TRBD1 (5 bases). The CDR3 is 14 residues long. Trimming shortened V by 6 bases and J by 0 bases, and 9 bases separated the two germline ends. Germline values: CDR1 LGHDT, CDR2 YNNKEL (reference sequence).

A single count supports this clonotype. The chain carries TRBV7-9 and TRBJ2-2; D not certain. Germline V gene lookup returns CDR1 SEHNR and CDR2 FQNEAQ (reference sequence). CDR3 length: 12 amino acids. Trimming left V 11 bases short and J 5 bases short, with 12 bases between. The CDR3 nucleotides are TGTGCCTGGGTCAGTTTTACCGGGGAGCTGTTTTTT. Protein: CAWVSFTGELFF.

The chain couples TRBV20-1 to TRBJ1-2; D remains unclear. Germline lookup yields CDR1 DFQATT and CDR2 SNEGSKA (reference sequence). This CDR3 region has 12 residues. Trimming pared 3 bases from V and 7 bases from J, leaving 12 bases between. In DNA form, the CDR3 reads TGCAGTGCTAGGGCCCAGCTTGGTGGCTACACCTTC. It encodes CSARAQLGGYTF.

This clonotype was picked up many times. J is TRBJ1-1 and V is TRBV28; unclear D gene. V lost 2 bases to trimming and J lost 3 bases, with 4 bases between them. CDR3 size: 12 residues. Germline V gene sequence: CDR1 MDHEN, CDR2 SYDVKM. CDR3 nucleotide sequence: TGTGCCAGCAGTTTACGGTACACTGAAGCTTTCTTT. It encodes CASSLRYTEAFF.

The CDR3 DNA follows: TGCAGTGCTTCTCGAACCGGGACTAACACTGAAGCTTTCTTT. It specifies CSASRTGTNTEAFF. This sequence joins TRBV20-1 and TRBJ1-1; tentative D call: TRBD1 (5 bases). With 5 bases removed from V and 2 bases from J, the gap between germline ends came to 15 bases. The V gene's germline CDR1 is DFQATT and CDR2 SNEGSKA (reference sequence). The CDR3 is 14 residues long.

Only a few counts were recorded for this clonotype. The V and J genes are TRBV5-5 and TRBJ1-4, with D hard to call. Trimming stripped 4 bases from V and 3 bases from J, with 7 bases between. From germline, CDR1 is SGHKS and CDR2 YYEKEE (reference sequence). The CDR3 has 13 residues. CDR3 loop: CASSRVANEKLFF. CDR3 DNA sequence: TGTGCCAGCAGCCGAGTCGCTAATGAAAAACTGTTTTTT.

The chain employs TRBV5-1 and TRBJ2-5; tentative D call: TRBD1 (6 bases). The CDR3 is 13 residues long. V lost 3 bases, J lost 4 bases, and 10 bases lay in between. In germline, CDR1 is SGHRS, CDR2 YFSETQ. The CDR3 protein is CASSWGHLETQYF. DNA of the CDR3: TGCGCCAGCAGCTGGGGACACTTAGAGACCCAGTACTTC.

This clonotype was found many times. The rearrangement links TRBV20-1 to TRBJ2-5; D remains ambiguous. This CDR3 comprises 13 residues. The V gene lost 3 bases and the J gene lost 2 bases, with 10 bases spanning the gap. The germline V gene has CDR1 DFQATT and CDR2 SNEGSKA (reference sequence). CDR3 DNA sequence: TGCAGTGCTAGCCGGACCGTTCAAGAGACCCAGTACTTC. Translating it yields CSASRTVQETQYF.

The chain is built from TRBV9 and TRBJ1-2; 7 nucleotides line up with TRBD1. V shed 4 bases, J shed 2 bases, and the junction held 23 bases outside the gene matches. Germline V gene data show CDR1 as SGDLS and CDR2 as YYNGEE. This CDR3 is 20 amino acids long. The CDR3: CASSTHRGENPLPHNYGYTF. CDR3 DNA sequence: TGTGCCAGCAGCACCCACAGGGGCGAGAACCCACTACCACACAACTATGGCTACACCTTC. Full variable domain (rest looked up from reference TRBV9 and TRBJ1-2): DSGVTQTPKHLITATGQRVTLRCSPRSGDLSVYWYQQSLDQGLQFLIQYYNGEERAKGNILERFSAQQFPDLHSELNLSSLELGDSALYFCASSTHRGENPLPHNYGYTFGSGTRLTVV.

The chain carries TRBV6-2 or TRBV6-3 and TRBJ2-7, with D possibly matching TRBD1 (6 bases). CDR1 and CDR2 (germline): MNHEY, SVGEGT. This CDR3 spans 15 amino acids. Trimming left V 2 bases short and J 6 bases short, with 17 bases between. CDR3 sequence: CASSYPDGQGSEQYF. The CDR3 coding sequence is TGTGCCAGCAGTTACCCCGATGGGCAGGGGAGCGAGCAGTACTTC.

V and J are TRBV20-1 and TRBJ1-6; no clear D. Germline V gene sequence: CDR1 DFQATT, CDR2 SNEGSKA (reference sequence). The V and J ends lost 6 bases and 3 bases respectively, with 12 bases between them. CDR3 length: 14 residues. The CDR3 DNA sequence: TGCAGTGCCGAAGGGAACAGCTATAATTCACCCCTCCACTTT. It encodes CSAEGNSYNSPLHF.

This clonotype was counted between two and nine times. The V gene is TRBV12-3 or TRBV12-4, the J gene TRBJ1-1; D gene uncertain. The CDR3 has 14 residues. Trimming pared 2 bases from V and 1 base from J, leaving 8 bases between. Written as DNA, the CDR3 is TGTGCCAGCAGTTTACAGCTGAAGAACACTGAAGCTTTCTTT. Its translation: CASSLQLKNTEAFF.

This rearrangement joins TRBV20-1 to TRBJ2-1; D may be TRBD1 (5 bases). The V gene's germline CDR1 is DFQATT and CDR2 SNEGSKA (reference sequence). This CDR3 spans 14 amino acids. The germline V and J ends were trimmed by 6 bases and 0 bases, with 12 bases remaining between them. The CDR3 nucleotides are TGCAGTGCCAGCCCTGGGGCCTCCTACAATGAGCAGTTCTTC. Residues: CSASPGASYNEQFF.

The chain recombines TRBV3-1 with TRBJ1-1; D is undetermined. CDR1 and CDR2 from the germline V gene are LGHDT and YNNKEL (reference sequence). The CDR3 sequence is 13 residues long. V lost 4 bases, J lost 11 bases, and 17 bases lay in between. CDR3 in amino acids: CASSRPGAEDAFF. The CDR3 DNA sequence: TGTGCCAGCAGCCGTCCGGGCGCAGAGGACGCTTTCTTT.

Ten or more counts support this clonotype. The chain recombines TRBV7-2 with TRBJ2-3, with D unresolved. The V and J ends lost 3 bases and 4 bases respectively, with 14 bases between them. This CDR3 has 15 residues. The germline V gene has CDR1 SGHTA and CDR2 FQGNSA. The CDR3 loop is CASSFGPRAADTQYF. The CDR3, as DNA: TGTGCCAGCAGCTTCGGACCCCGTGCAGCAGATACGCAGTATTTT.

The V and J genes are TRBV27 and TRBJ1-1; 7 bases are shared with TRBD1. CDR1 is MNHEY, CDR2 SMNVEV, per germline (reference sequence). V lost 10 bases to trimming and J lost 0 bases; unmatched junction nucleotides: 8. The CDR3 sequence is 14 residues long. The CDR3 here is CATSRDSMNTEAFF. In DNA, the CDR3 is TGTGCCACCTCGAGGGACAGCATGAACACTGAAGCTTTCTTT.

This clonotype showed up many times. V gene TRBV12-3 or TRBV12-4 combines with J gene TRBJ1-5; D uncertain. V lost 6 bases and J 0 bases, leaving 6 bases between the germline ends. This CDR3 region has 13 residues. The CDR3 region has the DNA TGTGCCAGCAGAAAAGATAGCAATCAGCCCCAGCATTTT. It encodes CASRKDSNQPQHF.